There are a few counts of the clone carrying this T cell receptor (beta chain). Its specificity is unknown. This specimen comes from a study of vaccination and CD4 T cells after COVID-19. Across the study: Convalescent donors were composed of six males and four females, of whom two were Hispanic.

Treatment reported: roughly 11-day PBMC culture with coronavirus spike peptide pools or control peptides (ViraFEST assay). Once obtained from cultured CD4+ T cells, the DNA was sequenced using the Oncomine TCR Beta short-read assay. In TCRdb, the PCR reads were re-called with MiXCR into one record per CDR3 protein. The table includes some 20,000 distinct CDR3 sequences, 47% detected once. Germline V gene data show CDR1 as MNHNS and CDR2 as SASEGT. CDR3 size: 18 residues. Trimming took 6 bases from V and 3 from J, leaving 24 bases between them. V and J are TRBV6-1 and TRBJ2-4; D remains unclear. The sequence came from a human donor with COVID-19. The sequenced material came from cultured CD4+ T cells from blood. In DNA form, the CDR3 reads TGTGCCAGCAGGAGGTCGAAGTCTGTGGTAGGAAGCAAAAACATTCAGTACTTC. It specifies CASRRSKSVVGSKNIQYF.